The rows below give T cell receptor beta chains drawn from one sample of a study of early T cells in non-severe SARS-CoV-2 infection. From the 5' RACE reads, TCRdb called clonotypes with MiXCR, one entry per CDR3 protein. Among about 30,000 distinct CDR3 sequences listed, around 7% were seen once. Sequencing input: whole blood. These receptor sequences come from an adult who was a healthcare worker with PCR-confirmed SARS-CoV-2 infection or an uninfected control (not recorded which). Each CDR3 is given with its conserved first and last residue. Fields, in order: D gene, clone size, CDR3 length, J gene, V gene, CDR3 protein, CDR3 DNA. D genes are given only for firm matches. Part of the rows lack a size; the others show once, few, many or a class for expanded clones.

D gene: .
clone size: many
CDR3 length: 17
J gene: TRBJ2-1
V gene: TRBV7-3
CDR3 protein: CASSLNPPRSSYNEQFF
CDR3 DNA: TGTGCCAGCAGCTTAAATCCCCCCCGGAGCTCCTACAATGAGCAGTTCTTC

D gene: .
clone size: many
CDR3 length: 13
J gene: TRBJ2-7
V gene: TRBV12-3/TRBV12-4
CDR3 protein: CASSLSLFHEQYF
CDR3 DNA: TGTGCCAGCAGTTTATCGCTTTTCCACGAGCAGTACTTC

D gene: .
clone size: .
CDR3 length: 16
J gene: TRBJ2-2
V gene: TRBV6-1
CDR3 protein: CASRKGTATNTGELFF
CDR3 DNA: TGTGCCAGCAGAAAAGGGACGGCGACGAACACCGGGGAGCTGTTTTTT

D gene: TRBD1
clone size: many
CDR3 length: 16
J gene: TRBJ1-4
V gene: TRBV5-1
CDR3 protein: CASSLGGQSTNEKLFF
CDR3 DNA: TGCGCCAGCAGCTTGGGGGGACAGTCAACTAATGAAAAACTGTTTTTT

D gene: TRBD1
clone size: many
CDR3 length: 16
J gene: TRBJ2-3
V gene: TRBV28
CDR3 protein: CASKPLGTGWSDTQYF
CDR3 DNA: TGTGCCAGCAAACCTCTAGGGACAGGGTGGTCAGATACGCAGTATTTT

D gene: TRBD1
clone size: many
CDR3 length: 15
J gene: TRBJ1-3
V gene: TRBV5-5
CDR3 protein: CASSFTGGRENTIYF
CDR3 DNA: TGTGCCAGCAGCTTTACAGGGGGACGGGAGAACACCATATATTTT

D gene: .
clone size: .
CDR3 length: 13
J gene: TRBJ2-7
V gene: TRBV3-1
CDR3 protein: CASRSQGSHEQYF
CDR3 DNA: TGTGCCAGCAGATCACAGGGCTCACACGAGCAGTACTTC

D gene: TRBD2
clone size: .
CDR3 length: 17
J gene: TRBJ2-7
V gene: TRBV3-1
CDR3 protein: CASSQDRRPSGSYEQYF
CDR3 DNA: TGTGCCAGCAGCCAAGATAGGCGGCCTAGCGGATCCTACGAGCAGTACTTC

D gene: .
clone size: .
CDR3 length: 13
J gene: TRBJ1-3
V gene: TRBV28
CDR3 protein: CATQPSSGNTIYF
CDR3 DNA: TGTGCCACCCAACCATCCTCTGGAAACACCATATATTTT

D gene: .
clone size: many
CDR3 length: 14
J gene: TRBJ1-2
V gene: TRBV11-3
CDR3 protein: CASSSTAGSYGYTF
CDR3 DNA: TGTGCCAGCAGCTCAACGGCAGGGTCATATGGCTACACCTTC

D gene: .
clone size: many
CDR3 length: 13
J gene: TRBJ1-5
V gene: TRBV18
CDR3 protein: CASSPPGGQPQHF
CDR3 DNA: TGTGCCAGCTCACCACCCGGCGGGCAGCCCCAGCATTTT

D gene: .
clone size: many
CDR3 length: 11
J gene: TRBJ1-2
V gene: TRBV7-9
CDR3 protein: CASSSGYGYTF
CDR3 DNA: TGTGCCAGCAGCTCAGGCTATGGCTACACCTTC

D gene: .
clone size: .
CDR3 length: 14
J gene: TRBJ1-1
V gene: TRBV6-2/TRBV6-3
CDR3 protein: CASSYGAVGTEAFF
CDR3 DNA: TGTGCCAGCAGTTACGGGGCTGTGGGCACTGAAGCTTTCTTT

D gene: .
clone size: .
CDR3 length: 13
J gene: TRBJ2-2
V gene: TRBV2
CDR3 protein: CASSEQNTGELFF
CDR3 DNA: TGTGCCAGCAGTGAACAGAACACCGGGGAGCTGTTTTTT

D gene: .
clone size: .
CDR3 length: 18
J gene: TRBJ1-1
V gene: TRBV7-7
CDR3 protein: CASSSSPGLYRLNTEAFF
CDR3 DNA: TGTGCTAGCAGCTCCTCCCCGGGCCTTTATCGCCTGAACACTGAAGCTTTCTTT

D gene: .
clone size: .
CDR3 length: 14
J gene: TRBJ1-1
V gene: TRBV19
CDR3 protein: CASSLTALNTEAFF
CDR3 DNA: TGTGCCAGTAGTCTGACAGCATTGAACACTGAAGCTTTCTTT

D gene: TRBD2
clone size: many
CDR3 length: 15
J gene: TRBJ2-3
V gene: TRBV4-2
CDR3 protein: CASTQRAGWIDTQYF
CDR3 DNA: TGTGCCAGCACCCAACGAGCGGGGTGGATAGATACGCAGTATTTT

D gene: .
clone size: .
CDR3 length: 14
J gene: TRBJ1-3
V gene: TRBV6-6
CDR3 protein: CASRAQISGNTIYF
CDR3 DNA: TGTGCCAGCAGAGCCCAAATCTCTGGAAACACCATATATTTT

D gene: .
clone size: many
CDR3 length: 15
J gene: TRBJ1-1
V gene: TRBV6-5
CDR3 protein: CASSSNLVAQAEAFF
CDR3 DNA: TGTGCCAGCAGTTCCAACCTGGTGGCGCAGGCTGAAGCTTTCTTT

D gene: TRBD2
clone size: many
CDR3 length: 14
J gene: TRBJ2-1
V gene: TRBV12-3/TRBV12-4
CDR3 protein: CASRKGGTSVEQFF
CDR3 DNA: TGTGCCAGCAGAAAGGGGGGGACTAGCGTTGAGCAGTTCTTC

D gene: TRBD2
clone size: .
CDR3 length: 16
J gene: TRBJ2-1
V gene: TRBV24-1
CDR3 protein: CATSETTSGRDNEQFF
CDR3 DNA: TGTGCCACCAGTGAAACGACTAGCGGGAGAGACAATGAGCAGTTCTTC

D gene: .
clone size: few
CDR3 length: 14
J gene: TRBJ1-1
V gene: TRBV5-1
CDR3 protein: CASSLQTARAEAFF
CDR3 DNA: TGCGCCAGCAGCTTGCAAACTGCCCGGGCCGAAGCTTTCTTT

D gene: TRBD2
clone size: many
CDR3 length: 16
J gene: TRBJ2-5
V gene: TRBV7-8
CDR3 protein: CASSLELLAAQETQYF
CDR3 DNA: TGTGCCAGCAGCTTAGAACTCCTAGCGGCTCAAGAGACCCAGTACTTC

D gene: TRBD2
clone size: many
CDR3 length: 18
J gene: TRBJ2-4
V gene: TRBV5-4
CDR3 protein: CASSLEGSGRWAKNIQYF
CDR3 DNA: TGTGCCAGCAGCTTGGAGGGTAGCGGGAGATGGGCCAAAAACATTCAGTACTTC

D gene: .
clone size: .
CDR3 length: 15
J gene: TRBJ2-7
V gene: TRBV6-5
CDR3 protein: CASSYSRGFVYEQYF
CDR3 DNA: TGTGCCAGCAGTTACTCGAGGGGTTTTGTCTACGAGCAGTACTTC

D gene: .
clone size: many
CDR3 length: 14
J gene: TRBJ2-2
V gene: TRBV7-8
CDR3 protein: CASSLFSYTGELFF
CDR3 DNA: TGTGCCAGCAGCTTATTCAGTTACACCGGGGAGCTGTTTTTT

D gene: .
clone size: many
CDR3 length: 16
J gene: TRBJ2-1
V gene: TRBV11-2
CDR3 protein: CASTLEPHGAYNEQFF
CDR3 DNA: TGTGCCAGCACCCTAGAACCTCACGGGGCGTACAATGAGCAGTTCTTC

D gene: .
clone size: .
CDR3 length: 14
J gene: TRBJ1-2
V gene: TRBV19
CDR3 protein: CASSPTQILYGYTF
CDR3 DNA: TGTGCCAGTAGTCCGACCCAGATCCTCTATGGCTACACCTTC

D gene: .
clone size: many
CDR3 length: 18
J gene: TRBJ1-4
V gene: TRBV19
CDR3 protein: CASSATTTGVATNEKLFF
CDR3 DNA: TGTGCCAGTAGTGCGACGACAACGGGAGTTGCAACTAATGAAAAACTGTTTTTT

D gene: .
clone size: many
CDR3 length: 13
J gene: TRBJ2-5
V gene: TRBV2
CDR3 protein: CASSERRAETQYF
CDR3 DNA: TGTGCCAGCAGTGAACGAAGGGCAGAGACCCAGTACTTC

D gene: TRBD2
clone size: .
CDR3 length: 16
J gene: TRBJ2-3
V gene: TRBV7-6
CDR3 protein: CASSETPPAGGGTQYF
CDR3 DNA: TGTGCCAGCAGCGAAACTCCCCCTGCGGGGGGAGGTACGCAGTATTTT

D gene: .
clone size: many
CDR3 length: 15
J gene: TRBJ2-5
V gene: TRBV28
CDR3 protein: CASSPWGSSGPAQYF
CDR3 DNA: TGTGCCAGCAGTCCATGGGGGAGCAGTGGACCGGCCCAGTACTTC

D gene: .
clone size: many
CDR3 length: 14
J gene: TRBJ1-2
V gene: TRBV2
CDR3 protein: CASSAEGLNYGYTF
CDR3 DNA: TGTGCCAGCAGTGCTGAGGGACTAAACTATGGCTACACCTTC

D gene: TRBD2
clone size: many
CDR3 length: 14
J gene: TRBJ2-3
V gene: TRBV20-1
CDR3 protein: CSASSTSGTDTQYF
CDR3 DNA: TGCAGTGCTAGTTCGACTAGCGGCACAGATACGCAGTATTTT

D gene: .
clone size: .
CDR3 length: 11
J gene: TRBJ2-7
V gene: TRBV20-1
CDR3 protein: CSARENYEQYF
CDR3 DNA: TGCAGTGCTAGAGAAAACTACGAGCAGTACTTC

D gene: .
clone size: .
CDR3 length: 19
J gene: TRBJ2-1
V gene: TRBV2
CDR3 protein: CASRDRVKTSGWTPDEQFF
CDR3 DNA: TGTGCCAGCCGGGACAGGGTAAAGACTAGCGGGTGGACCCCAGACGAGCAGTTCTTC

D gene: .
clone size: many
CDR3 length: 13
J gene: TRBJ1-6
V gene: TRBV7-6
CDR3 protein: CASSLAVNSPLHF
CDR3 DNA: TGTGCCAGCAGCTTAGCGGTTAATTCACCCCTCCACTTT

D gene: TRBD2
clone size: many
CDR3 length: 14
J gene: TRBJ2-1
V gene: TRBV3-1
CDR3 protein: CASSPLAGGNEQFF
CDR3 DNA: TGTGCCAGCAGCCCCCTAGCGGGGGGGAATGAGCAGTTCTTC

D gene: TRBD1
clone size: many
CDR3 length: 15
J gene: TRBJ1-5
V gene: TRBV19
CDR3 protein: CASRDWTGGAQPQHF
CDR3 DNA: TGTGCCAGTAGGGATTGGACAGGGGGCGCGCAGCCCCAGCATTTT

D gene: .
clone size: .
CDR3 length: 12
J gene: TRBJ1-2
V gene: TRBV12-3/TRBV12-4
CDR3 protein: CASKAQGSGYTF
CDR3 DNA: TGTGCCAGCAAGGCCCAGGGTAGCGGCTACACCTTC

D gene: .
clone size: few
CDR3 length: 13
J gene: TRBJ2-7
V gene: TRBV7-3
CDR3 protein: CASSLSLGTEQYF
CDR3 DNA: TGTGCCAGCAGCTTAAGTCTGGGGACCGAGCAGTACTTC

D gene: TRBD2
clone size: many
CDR3 length: 16
J gene: TRBJ2-1
V gene: TRBV7-2
CDR3 protein: CASSLDGSGAYNEQFF
CDR3 DNA: TGTGCCAGCAGCTTAGACGGGAGCGGGGCGTACAATGAGCAGTTCTTC

D gene: .
clone size: many
CDR3 length: 13
J gene: TRBJ2-7
V gene: TRBV12-5
CDR3 protein: CASGLVHRSEQYF
CDR3 DNA: TGTGCTAGTGGTTTGGTACATAGATCCGAGCAGTACTTC

D gene: TRBD1
clone size: many
CDR3 length: 14
J gene: TRBJ1-6
V gene: TRBV18
CDR3 protein: CASSPDRVTSPLHF
CDR3 DNA: TGTGCCAGCTCACCAGACAGGGTGACATCACCCCTCCACTTT

D gene: TRBD1
clone size: many
CDR3 length: 16
J gene: TRBJ2-1
V gene: TRBV7-8
CDR3 protein: CASSLYRTGGYNEQFF
CDR3 DNA: TGTGCCAGCAGCTTATATCGGACAGGGGGCTACAATGAGCAGTTCTTC

D gene: .
clone size: .
CDR3 length: 13
J gene: TRBJ1-1
V gene: TRBV7-6
CDR3 protein: CASSLWGSTEAFF
CDR3 DNA: TGTGCCAGCAGCTTATGGGGAAGCACTGAAGCTTTCTTT

D gene: .
clone size: many
CDR3 length: 12
J gene: TRBJ2-3
V gene: TRBV25-1
CDR3 protein: CASRQGTDTQYF
CDR3 DNA: TGTGCCAGCCGACAGGGCACAGATACGCAGTATTTT

D gene: TRBD2
clone size: many
CDR3 length: 15
J gene: TRBJ2-1
V gene: TRBV18
CDR3 protein: CASSPVTSGIGEQFF
CDR3 DNA: TGTGCCAGCTCACCAGTGACTAGCGGGATTGGTGAGCAGTTCTTC

D gene: .
clone size: few
CDR3 length: 14
J gene: TRBJ2-6
V gene: TRBV19
CDR3 protein: CASSMGAGANVLTF
CDR3 DNA: TGTGCCAGTAGTATGGGGGCTGGGGCCAACGTCCTGACTTTC

D gene: TRBD2
clone size: many
CDR3 length: 14
J gene: TRBJ2-7
V gene: TRBV3-1
CDR3 protein: CASSQEAGDYEQYF
CDR3 DNA: TGTGCCAGCAGCCAAGAAGCGGGAGACTACGAGCAGTACTTC

D gene: TRBD1
clone size: many
CDR3 length: 16
J gene: TRBJ2-1
V gene: TRBV9
CDR3 protein: CASSVVQGASYNEQFF
CDR3 DNA: TGTGCCAGCAGCGTCGTACAGGGGGCGTCCTACAATGAGCAGTTCTTC

D gene: .
clone size: .
CDR3 length: 15
J gene: TRBJ2-3
V gene: TRBV19
CDR3 protein: CASSISQLDTDTQYF
CDR3 DNA: TGTGCCAGTAGTATTAGTCAGCTAGACACAGATACGCAGTATTTT

D gene: .
clone size: many
CDR3 length: 12
J gene: TRBJ2-3
V gene: TRBV7-9
CDR3 protein: CASSPTVDTQYF
CDR3 DNA: TGTGCCAGCAGTCCAACAGTAGATACGCAGTATTTT

D gene: .
clone size: many
CDR3 length: 12
J gene: TRBJ2-1
V gene: TRBV12-3/TRBV12-4
CDR3 protein: CASSDQNPEQFF
CDR3 DNA: TGTGCCAGCAGTGACCAGAACCCTGAGCAGTTCTTC

D gene: TRBD2
clone size: many
CDR3 length: 15
J gene: TRBJ2-3
V gene: TRBV5-1
CDR3 protein: CATSAGGRQIDTQYF
CDR3 DNA: TGCGCCACGTCAGCGGGGGGGCGTCAAATAGATACGCAGTATTTT

D gene: .
clone size: medium-sized
CDR3 length: 14
J gene: TRBJ1-1
V gene: TRBV12-3/TRBV12-4
CDR3 protein: CASSLTGVNTEAFF
CDR3 DNA: TGTGCCAGCAGTTTGACGGGTGTGAACACTGAAGCTTTCTTT